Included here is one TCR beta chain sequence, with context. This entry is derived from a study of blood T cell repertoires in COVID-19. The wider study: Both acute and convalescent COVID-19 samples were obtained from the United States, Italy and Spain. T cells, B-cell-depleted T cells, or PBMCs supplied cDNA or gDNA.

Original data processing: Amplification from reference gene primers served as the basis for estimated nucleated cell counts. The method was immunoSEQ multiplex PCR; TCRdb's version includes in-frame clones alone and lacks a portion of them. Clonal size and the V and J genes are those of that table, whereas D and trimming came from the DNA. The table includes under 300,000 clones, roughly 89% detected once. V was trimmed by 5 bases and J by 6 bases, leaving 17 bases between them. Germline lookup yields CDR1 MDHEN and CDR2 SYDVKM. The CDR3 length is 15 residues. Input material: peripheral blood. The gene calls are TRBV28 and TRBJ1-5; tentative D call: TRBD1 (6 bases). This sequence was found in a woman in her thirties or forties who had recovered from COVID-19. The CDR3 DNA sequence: TGTGCCAGCAGTCCCGCGGGGGCGTCAGGTCAGCCCCAGCATTTT. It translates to CASSPAGASGQPQHF.